Detailed here is one T cell receptor beta chain. What it binds is not known. The method was immunoSEQ multiplex PCR; TCRdb's version includes in-frame clones alone and lacks a portion of them. Of tens of thousands of clones detected, about 76% appear once; the ten largest clones hold roughly 7.3%. The junction had 7 bases not matched to a gene; V was cut back by 7 bases and J by 5 bases. Germline V CDR1 and CDR2: ENHRY, SYGVKD. This CDR3 comprises 13 residues. The sample is drawn from a study of T cells in localized non-small cell lung cancer. Study results and limitations: Measurement of T cell clonality placed uninvolved adjacent lung highest, above the level in tumor.

The J gene is TRBJ1-2, the V gene TRBV10-3; 7 nucleotides agree with TRBD1. The clonotype was recovered from a male donor aged 60 or over with stage II lung adenocarcinoma. Sequencing used peripheral blood mononuclear cells, obtained before any cancer treatment. CDR3: CAIKPRDSYGYTF. CDR3 in DNA: TGTGCCATCAAGCCCCGGGACAGTTATGGCTACACCTTC.